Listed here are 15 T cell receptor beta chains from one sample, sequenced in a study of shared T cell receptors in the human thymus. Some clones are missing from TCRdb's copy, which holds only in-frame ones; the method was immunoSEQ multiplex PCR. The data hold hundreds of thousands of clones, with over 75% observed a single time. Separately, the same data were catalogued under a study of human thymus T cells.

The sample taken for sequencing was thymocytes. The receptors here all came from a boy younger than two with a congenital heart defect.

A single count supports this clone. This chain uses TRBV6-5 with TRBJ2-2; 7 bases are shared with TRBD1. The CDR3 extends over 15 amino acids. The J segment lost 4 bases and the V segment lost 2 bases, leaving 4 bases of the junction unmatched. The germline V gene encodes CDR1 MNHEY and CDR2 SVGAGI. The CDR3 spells CASSYDREGTGELFF. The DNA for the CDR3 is TGTGCCAGCAGTTACGACAGGGAAGGCACCGGGGAGCTGTTTTTT.

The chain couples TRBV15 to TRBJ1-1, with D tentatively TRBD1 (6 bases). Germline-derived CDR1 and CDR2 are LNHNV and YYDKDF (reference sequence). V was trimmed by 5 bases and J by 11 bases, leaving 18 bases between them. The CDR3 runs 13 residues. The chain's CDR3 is CATSYRDTGKAFF. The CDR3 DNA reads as TGTGCCACCAGCTACCGGGACACCGGGAAGGCTTTCTTT.

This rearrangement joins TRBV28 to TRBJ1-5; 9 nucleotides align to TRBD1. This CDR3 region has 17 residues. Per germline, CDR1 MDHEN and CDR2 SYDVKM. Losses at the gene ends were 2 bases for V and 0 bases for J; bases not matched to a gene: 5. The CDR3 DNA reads TGTGCCAGCAGTTTAGGGGGACAGGGTGATAGCAATCAGCCCCAGCATTTT. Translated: CASSLGGQGDSNQPQHF.

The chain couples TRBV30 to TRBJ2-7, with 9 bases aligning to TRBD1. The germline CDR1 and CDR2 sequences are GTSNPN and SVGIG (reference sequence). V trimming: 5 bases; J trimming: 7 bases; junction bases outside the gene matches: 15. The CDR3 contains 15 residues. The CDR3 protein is CAWSPTNRGRREQYF. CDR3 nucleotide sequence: TGTGCCTGGTCCCCCACCAACAGGGGGCGGAGGGAGCAGTACTTC.

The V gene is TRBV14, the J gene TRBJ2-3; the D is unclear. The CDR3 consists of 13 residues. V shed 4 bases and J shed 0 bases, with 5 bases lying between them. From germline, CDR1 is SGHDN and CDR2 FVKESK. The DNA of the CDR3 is TGTGCCAGCAGCCCTGTTAGCACAGATACGCAGTATTTT. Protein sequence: CASSPVSTDTQYF.

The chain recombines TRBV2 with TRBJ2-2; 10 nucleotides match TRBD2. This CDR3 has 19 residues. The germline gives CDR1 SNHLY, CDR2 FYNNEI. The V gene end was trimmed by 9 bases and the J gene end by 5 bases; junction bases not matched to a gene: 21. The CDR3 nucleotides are TGTGCCAGATCACTCAGAGCTCCTAGCGGGAGAGTGTGGACCGGGGAGCTGTTTTTT. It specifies CARSLRAPSGRVWTGELFF.

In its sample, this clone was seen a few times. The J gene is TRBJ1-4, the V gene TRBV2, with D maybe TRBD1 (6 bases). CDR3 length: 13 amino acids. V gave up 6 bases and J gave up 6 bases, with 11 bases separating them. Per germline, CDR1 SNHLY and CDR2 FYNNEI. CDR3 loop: CASRGGQYEKLFF. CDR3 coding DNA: TGTGCCAGCAGGGGTGGACAGTATGAAAAACTGTTTTTT.

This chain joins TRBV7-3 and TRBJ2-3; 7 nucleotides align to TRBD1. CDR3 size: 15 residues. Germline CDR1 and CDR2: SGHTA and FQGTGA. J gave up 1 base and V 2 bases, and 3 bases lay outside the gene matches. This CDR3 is CASSLPGQGTDTQYF. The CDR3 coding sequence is TGTGCCAGCAGCTTACCCGGACAGGGCACAGATACGCAGTATTTT.

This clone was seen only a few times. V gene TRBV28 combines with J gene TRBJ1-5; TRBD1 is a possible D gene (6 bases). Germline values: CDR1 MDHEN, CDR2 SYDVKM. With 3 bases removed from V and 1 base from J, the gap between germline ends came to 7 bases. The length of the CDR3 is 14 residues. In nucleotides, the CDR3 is TGTGCCAGCAGTTTCAGGGGAAGCAATCAGCCCCAGCATTTT. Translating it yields CASSFRGSNQPQHF.

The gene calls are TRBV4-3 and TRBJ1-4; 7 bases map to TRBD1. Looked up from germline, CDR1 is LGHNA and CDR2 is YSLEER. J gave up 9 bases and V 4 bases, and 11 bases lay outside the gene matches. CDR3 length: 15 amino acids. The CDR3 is CASSRPTGSSKKLFF. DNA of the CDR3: TGCGCCAGCAGCCGACCGACAGGGTCGTCCAAAAAACTGTTTTTT.

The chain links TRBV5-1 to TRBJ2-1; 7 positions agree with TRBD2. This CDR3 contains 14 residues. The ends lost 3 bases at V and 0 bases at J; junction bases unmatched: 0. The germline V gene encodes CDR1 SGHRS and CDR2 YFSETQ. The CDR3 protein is CASSSSGSYNEQFF. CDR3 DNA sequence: TGCGCCAGCAGCTCTAGCGGCTCCTACAATGAGCAGTTCTTC.

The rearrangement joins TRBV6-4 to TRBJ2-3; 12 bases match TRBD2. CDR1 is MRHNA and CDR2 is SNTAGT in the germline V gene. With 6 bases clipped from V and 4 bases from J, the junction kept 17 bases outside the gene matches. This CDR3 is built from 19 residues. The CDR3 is CASSPKGLAGRAWADTQYF. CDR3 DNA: TGTGCCAGCAGCCCCAAGGGACTAGCGGGTCGGGCTTGGGCAGATACGCAGTATTTT.

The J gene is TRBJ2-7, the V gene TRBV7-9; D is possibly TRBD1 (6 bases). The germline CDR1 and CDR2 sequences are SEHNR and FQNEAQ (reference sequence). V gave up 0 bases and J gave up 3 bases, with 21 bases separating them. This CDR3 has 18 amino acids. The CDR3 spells CASSLAEVGDNECYEQYF. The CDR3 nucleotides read TGTGCCAGCAGCTTAGCGGAGGTTGGGGACAACGAATGCTACGAGCAGTACTTC. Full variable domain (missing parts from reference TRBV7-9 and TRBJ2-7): DTGVSQNPRHKITKRGQNVTFRCDPISEHNRLYWYRQTLGQGPEFLTYFQNEAQLEKSRLLSDRFSAERPKGSFSTLEIQRTEQGDSAMYLCASSLAEVGDNECYEQYFGPGTRLTVT.

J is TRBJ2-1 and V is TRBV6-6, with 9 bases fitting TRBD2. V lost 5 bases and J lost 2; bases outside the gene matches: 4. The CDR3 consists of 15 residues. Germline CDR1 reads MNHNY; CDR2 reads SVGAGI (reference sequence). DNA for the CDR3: TGTGCCAGCAGTGGACTAGCGACCACCTACAATGAGCAGTTCTTC. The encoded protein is CASSGLATTYNEQFF.

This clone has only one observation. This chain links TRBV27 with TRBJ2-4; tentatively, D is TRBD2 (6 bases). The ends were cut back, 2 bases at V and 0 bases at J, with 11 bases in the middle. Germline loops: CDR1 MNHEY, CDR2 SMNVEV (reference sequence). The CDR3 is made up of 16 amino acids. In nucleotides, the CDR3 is TGTGCCAGCAGTTTAGGGACTTACGAAGCCAAAAACATTCAGTACTTC. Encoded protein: CASSLGTYEAKNIQYF.